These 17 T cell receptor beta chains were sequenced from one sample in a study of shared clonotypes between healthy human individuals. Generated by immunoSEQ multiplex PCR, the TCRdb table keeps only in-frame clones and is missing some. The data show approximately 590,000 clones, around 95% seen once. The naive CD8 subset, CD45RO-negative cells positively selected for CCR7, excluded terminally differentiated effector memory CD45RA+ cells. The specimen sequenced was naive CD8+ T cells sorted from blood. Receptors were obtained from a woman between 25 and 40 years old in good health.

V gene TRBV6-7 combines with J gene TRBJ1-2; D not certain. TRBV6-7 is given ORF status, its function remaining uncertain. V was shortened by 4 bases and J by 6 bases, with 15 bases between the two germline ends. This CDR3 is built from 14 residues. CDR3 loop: CASSSPKGLNGYTF. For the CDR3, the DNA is TGTGCCAGCAGTTCTCCAAAAGGGCTTAATGGCTACACCTTC.

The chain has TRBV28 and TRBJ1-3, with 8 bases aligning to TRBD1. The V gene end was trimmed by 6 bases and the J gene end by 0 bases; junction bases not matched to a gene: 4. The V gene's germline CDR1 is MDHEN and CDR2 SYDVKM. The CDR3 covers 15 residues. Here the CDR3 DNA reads TGTGCCAGCAGCGACAGGGGCCTCTCTGGAAACACCATATATTTT. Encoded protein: CASSDRGLSGNTIYF.

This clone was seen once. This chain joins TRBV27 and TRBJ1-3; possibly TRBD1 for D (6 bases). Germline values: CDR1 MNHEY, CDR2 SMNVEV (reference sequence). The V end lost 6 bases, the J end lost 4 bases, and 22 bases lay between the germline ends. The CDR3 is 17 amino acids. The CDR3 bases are TGTGCCAGCAGGACATTGGGGGGCATGGCCTCAGGAAACACCATATATTTT. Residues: CASRTLGGMASGNTIYF.

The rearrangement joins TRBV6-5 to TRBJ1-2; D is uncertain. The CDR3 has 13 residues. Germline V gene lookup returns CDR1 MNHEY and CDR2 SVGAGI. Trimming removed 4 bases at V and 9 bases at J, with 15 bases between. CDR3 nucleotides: TGTGCCAGCAGTTCGGACGGCGAGGCTCGCTACACCTTC. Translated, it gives CASSSDGEARYTF.

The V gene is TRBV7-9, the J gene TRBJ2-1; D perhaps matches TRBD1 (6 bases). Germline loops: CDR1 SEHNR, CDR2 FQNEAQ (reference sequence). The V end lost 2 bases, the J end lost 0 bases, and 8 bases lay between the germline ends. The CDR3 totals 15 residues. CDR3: CASSLPQGSYNEQFF. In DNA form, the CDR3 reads TGTGCCAGCAGCTTACCACAGGGCTCCTACAATGAGCAGTTCTTC.

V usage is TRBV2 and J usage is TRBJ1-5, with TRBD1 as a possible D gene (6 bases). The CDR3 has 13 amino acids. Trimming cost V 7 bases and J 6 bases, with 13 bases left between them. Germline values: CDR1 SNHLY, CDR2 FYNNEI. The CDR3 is CASKAGASQPQHF. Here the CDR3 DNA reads TGTGCCAGCAAGGCAGGGGCAAGTCAGCCCCAGCATTTT.

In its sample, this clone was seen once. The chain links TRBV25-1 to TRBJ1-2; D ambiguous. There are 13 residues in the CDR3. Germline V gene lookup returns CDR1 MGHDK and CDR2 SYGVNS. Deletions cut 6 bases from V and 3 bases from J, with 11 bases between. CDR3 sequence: CASSADDHYGYTF. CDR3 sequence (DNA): TGTGCCAGCAGCGCCGATGATCACTATGGCTACACCTTC.

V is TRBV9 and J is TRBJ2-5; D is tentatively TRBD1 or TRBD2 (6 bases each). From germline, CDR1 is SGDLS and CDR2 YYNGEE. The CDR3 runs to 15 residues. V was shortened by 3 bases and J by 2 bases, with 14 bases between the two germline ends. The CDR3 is CASSGPLGGQETQYF. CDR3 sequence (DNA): TGTGCCAGCAGCGGACCACTAGGGGGGCAAGAGACCCAGTACTTC.

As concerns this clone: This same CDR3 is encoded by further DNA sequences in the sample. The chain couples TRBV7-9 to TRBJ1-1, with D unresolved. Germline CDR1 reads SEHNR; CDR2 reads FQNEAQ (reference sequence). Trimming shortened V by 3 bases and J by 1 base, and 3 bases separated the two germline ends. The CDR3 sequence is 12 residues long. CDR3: CASSFGNTEAFF. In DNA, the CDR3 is TGTGCCAGCAGCTTTGGGAACACTGAAGCTTTCTTT.

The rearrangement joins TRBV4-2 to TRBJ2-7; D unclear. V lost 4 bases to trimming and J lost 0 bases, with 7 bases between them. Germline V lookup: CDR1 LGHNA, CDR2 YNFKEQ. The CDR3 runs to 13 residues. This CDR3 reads CASSPAASYEQYF. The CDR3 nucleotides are TGTGCCAGCAGCCCCGCGGCCTCCTACGAGCAGTACTTC.

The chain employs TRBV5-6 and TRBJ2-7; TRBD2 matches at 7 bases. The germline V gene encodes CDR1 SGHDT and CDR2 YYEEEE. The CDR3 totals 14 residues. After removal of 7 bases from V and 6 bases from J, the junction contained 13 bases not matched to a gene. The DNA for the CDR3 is TGTGCCAGCGACAGTTGGGAGGGTCAGGGCGAGCAGTACTTC. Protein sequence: CASDSWEGQGEQYF.

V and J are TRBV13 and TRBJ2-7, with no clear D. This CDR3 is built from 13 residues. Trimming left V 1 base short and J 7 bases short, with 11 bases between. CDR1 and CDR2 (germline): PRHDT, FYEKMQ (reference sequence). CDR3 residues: CASSLALSGEQYF. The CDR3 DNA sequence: TGTGCCAGCAGCTTAGCCCTAAGTGGGGAGCAGTACTTC.

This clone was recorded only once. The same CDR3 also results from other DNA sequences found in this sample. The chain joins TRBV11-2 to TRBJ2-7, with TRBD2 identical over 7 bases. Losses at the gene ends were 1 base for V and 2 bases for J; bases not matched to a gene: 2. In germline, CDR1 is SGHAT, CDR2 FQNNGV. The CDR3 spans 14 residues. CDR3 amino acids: CASSLVAGAYEQYF. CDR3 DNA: TGTGCCAGCAGCTTAGTAGCGGGTGCCTACGAGCAGTACTTC.

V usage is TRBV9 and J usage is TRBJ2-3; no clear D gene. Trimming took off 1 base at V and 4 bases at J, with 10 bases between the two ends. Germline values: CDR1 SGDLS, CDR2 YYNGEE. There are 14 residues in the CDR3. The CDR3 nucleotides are TGTGCCAGCAGCGTAAGGGTCGAGGCAGATACGCAGTATTTT. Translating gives CASSVRVEADTQYF.

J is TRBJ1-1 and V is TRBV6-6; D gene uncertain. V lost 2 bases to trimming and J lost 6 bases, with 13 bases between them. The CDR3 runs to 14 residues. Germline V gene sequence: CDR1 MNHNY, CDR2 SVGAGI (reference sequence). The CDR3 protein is CASSYGLSDAEAFF. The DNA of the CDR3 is TGTGCCAGCAGTTACGGCCTCTCGGACGCTGAAGCTTTCTTT.

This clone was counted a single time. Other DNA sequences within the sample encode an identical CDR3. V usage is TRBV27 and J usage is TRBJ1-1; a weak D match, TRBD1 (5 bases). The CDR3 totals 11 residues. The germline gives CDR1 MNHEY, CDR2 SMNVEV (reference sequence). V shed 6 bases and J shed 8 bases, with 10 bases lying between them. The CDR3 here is CASSSGTEAFF. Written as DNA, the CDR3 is TGTGCCAGCAGCTCCGGGACGGAAGCTTTCTTT.

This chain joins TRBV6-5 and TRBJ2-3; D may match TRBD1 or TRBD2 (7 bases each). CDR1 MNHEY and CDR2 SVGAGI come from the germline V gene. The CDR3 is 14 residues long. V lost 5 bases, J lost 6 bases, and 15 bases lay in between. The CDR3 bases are TGTGCCAGCAGTGGAGACAGGGAGGGGGATACGCAGTATTTT. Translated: CASSGDREGDTQYF.